These T cell receptor beta chains were read from a single sample in a study of beta chain features in type 1 diabetes. The method was immunoSEQ multiplex PCR; TCRdb's version includes in-frame clones alone and lacks a portion of them. The sample yields about 340,000 clones, under 8.5% seen once. Material for sequencing was central memory CD4+ T cells from blood. Every receptor here comes from a woman younger than 30 in good health. Both conserved end residues are part of each CDR3. Each record gives: J gene, CDR3 length, clone size, V gene, D gene, CDR3 DNA, CDR3 protein. A D gene is named only where the DNA matches it firmly. Size values are once, few and many counts, or a class for expanded clones, and some rows have none.

J: TRBJ2-7
length: 15
size: few
V: TRBV7-3
D: TRBD1
DNA: TGTGCCAGCAGCCCGACAGGGACCGCCTCCTACGAGCAGTACTTC
CDR3: CASSPTGTASYEQYF

J: TRBJ1-1
length: 12
size: NA
V: TRBV29-1
D: NA
DNA: TGCAGCGTTGAATCCCCCAACACTGAAGCTTTCTTT
CDR3: CSVESPNTEAFF

J: TRBJ2-7
length: 13
size: many
V: TRBV29-1
D: TRBD2
DNA: TGCAGCGTTGAAGGCGCGGGAGGTCCCGAGCAGTACTTC
CDR3: CSVEGAGGPEQYF

J: TRBJ2-7
length: 14
size: few
V: TRBV11-2
D: TRBD2
DNA: TGTGCCAGCCGCCCGGGAGGGAGCTCCTACGAGCAGTACTTC
CDR3: CASRPGGSSYEQYF

J: TRBJ2-7
length: 14
size: NA
V: TRBV28
D: NA
DNA: TGTGCCAGCAGTTATCCCGGCAGGGCCTACGAGCAGTACTTC
CDR3: CASSYPGRAYEQYF

J: TRBJ1-1
length: 13
size: few
V: TRBV7-9
D: NA
DNA: TGTGCCAGCAGCATCACAGGGAACACTGAAGCTTTCTTT
CDR3: CASSITGNTEAFF

J: TRBJ2-1
length: 14
size: few
V: TRBV27
D: NA
DNA: TGTGCCAGCAGTTTATCATCTGGCAACAATGAGCAGTTCTTC
CDR3: CASSLSSGNNEQFF

J: TRBJ2-5
length: 16
size: few
V: TRBV9
D: NA
DNA: TGTGCCAGCAGCGTAACCCCGTGGACAGAACAAGAGACCCAGTACTTC
CDR3: CASSVTPWTEQETQYF

J: TRBJ2-5
length: 13
size: many
V: TRBV28
D: NA
DNA: TGTGCCAGCAGCCTCTCGGGGACGCAGACCCAGTACTTC
CDR3: CASSLSGTQTQYF

J: TRBJ2-7
length: 18
size: few
V: TRBV28
D: TRBD2
DNA: TGTGCCAGCAGTTCCGCTCGGTGGGCGGAACGGGGGGCCTACGAGCAGTACTTC
CDR3: CASSSARWAERGAYEQYF

J: TRBJ2-5
length: 13
size: few
V: TRBV7-3
D: NA
DNA: TGTGCCAGCAGCGTAGGAGCCCGAGAGACCCAGTACTTC
CDR3: CASSVGARETQYF

J: TRBJ2-1
length: 13
size: few
V: TRBV28
D: NA
DNA: TGTGCCAGCAGCTCCAGACCTCAGGGGGAGCAGTTCTTC
CDR3: CASSSRPQGEQFF

J: TRBJ2-4
length: 16
size: few
V: TRBV4-3
D: TRBD2
DNA: TGCGCCAGCAGCCAAGGAGCGGGAGTTGCCAAAAACATTCAGTACTTC
CDR3: CASSQGAGVAKNIQYF

J: TRBJ2-5
length: 12
size: many
V: TRBV7-2
D: NA
DNA: TGTGCCAGCAGCTTGGATCAGGAGACCCAGTACTTC
CDR3: CASSLDQETQYF

J: TRBJ1-5
length: 15
size: NA
V: TRBV19
D: TRBD1
DNA: TGTGCCAGTAGTCTACTTACAGGGGGACGACAGCCCCAGCATTTT
CDR3: CASSLLTGGRQPQHF

J: TRBJ2-7
length: 13
size: NA
V: TRBV10-1
D: NA
DNA: TGCGCCAGCAGTGAGCCGGGGCCCTACGAGCAGTACTTC
CDR3: CASSEPGPYEQYF

J: TRBJ1-1
length: 14
size: NA
V: TRBV4-2
D: TRBD1
DNA: TGTGCCAGCAGCCAAGCAGACAGGGCCACTGAAGCTTTCTTT
CDR3: CASSQADRATEAFF

J: TRBJ2-1
length: 13
size: NA
V: TRBV2
D: NA
DNA: TGTGCCAGCAGCCTGGGGACCTACAATGAGCAGTTCTTC
CDR3: CASSLGTYNEQFF

J: TRBJ2-2
length: 14
size: NA
V: TRBV7-2
D: TRBD2
DNA: TGTGCCAGCAGCTTATGGGGAGGGACCGGGGAGCTGTTTTTT
CDR3: CASSLWGGTGELFF

J: TRBJ2-7
length: 15
size: few
V: TRBV7-9
D: TRBD1
DNA: TGTGCCAGCAGCTGCCGGGACAGGGTCTCCTACGAGCAGTACTTC
CDR3: CASSCRDRVSYEQYF

J: TRBJ2-3
length: 14
size: few
V: TRBV11-2
D: NA
DNA: TGTGCCAGCAGCTTAATGGGCGGCACAGATACGCAGTATTTT
CDR3: CASSLMGGTDTQYF

J: TRBJ2-4
length: 14
size: many
V: TRBV5-5
D: TRBD1
DNA: TGTGCCAGCAGCGGACAGGGCCCCAAAAACATTCAGTACTTC
CDR3: CASSGQGPKNIQYF

J: TRBJ2-3
length: 13
size: NA
V: TRBV2
D: NA
DNA: TGTGCCAGCAGTGAAATGGAAGCAGATACGCAGTATTTT
CDR3: CASSEMEADTQYF

J: TRBJ2-1
length: 16
size: NA
V: TRBV7-9
D: TRBD2
DNA: TGTGCCAGCAGCTCGATTAGCGGGAGCTCCTACAATGAGCAGTTCTTC
CDR3: CASSSISGSSYNEQFF

J: TRBJ2-2
length: 15
size: few
V: TRBV6-5
D: TRBD2
DNA: TGTGCCAGCAGTTACAGGCCTAGCGGGAGCGGGGAGCTGTTTTTT
CDR3: CASSYRPSGSGELFF

J: TRBJ2-7
length: 15
size: once
V: TRBV5-4
D: TRBD2
DNA: TGTGCCAGCAGCTTGTCTGGCGGGAGGGCCCACGAGCAGTACTTC
CDR3: CASSLSGGRAHEQYF

J: TRBJ2-5
length: 14
size: few
V: TRBV11-2
D: NA
DNA: TGTGCCAGCAGCTCCCTTGCGGCACAAGAGACCCAGTACTTC
CDR3: CASSSLAAQETQYF

J: TRBJ2-7
length: 14
size: NA
V: TRBV6-6
D: NA
DNA: TGTGCCAGCAGTTACTCTGCCCAGGGGGGCGAGCAGTACTTC
CDR3: CASSYSAQGGEQYF

J: TRBJ1-2
length: 13
size: few
V: TRBV2
D: TRBD1
DNA: TGTGCCAGCGTGACAGGGTTGTCTTATGGCTACACCTTC
CDR3: CASVTGLSYGYTF

J: TRBJ1-1
length: 15
size: NA
V: TRBV15
D: NA
DNA: TGTGCCACCAGCAGGTCAGGGAACAGTAACACTGAAGCTTTCTTT
CDR3: CATSRSGNSNTEAFF

J: TRBJ1-1
length: 16
size: few
V: TRBV18
D: NA
DNA: TGTGCCAGCTCACCTACTCCCAGCGGAGGAAACACTGAAGCTTTCTTT
CDR3: CASSPTPSGGNTEAFF

J: TRBJ1-2
length: 13
size: NA
V: TRBV28
D: TRBD1
DNA: TGTGCCAGCAGTGGGACAGGGAGGTATGGCTACACCTTC
CDR3: CASSGTGRYGYTF

J: TRBJ2-7
length: 15
size: few
V: TRBV6-5
D: NA
DNA: TGTGCCAGCAGAACCGGGCCTCTTAGCTCCTACGAGCAGTACTTC
CDR3: CASRTGPLSSYEQYF

J: TRBJ2-1
length: 15
size: NA
V: TRBV5-1
D: TRBD2
DNA: TGCGCCAGCAGCTTGACTAGCGGGAGGGCCGATGAGCAGTTCTTC
CDR3: CASSLTSGRADEQFF

J: TRBJ1-1
length: 15
size: NA
V: TRBV6-5
D: NA
DNA: TGTGCCAGCAGTTACTCGAGGGCGGCGAACACTGAAGCTTTCTTT
CDR3: CASSYSRAANTEAFF